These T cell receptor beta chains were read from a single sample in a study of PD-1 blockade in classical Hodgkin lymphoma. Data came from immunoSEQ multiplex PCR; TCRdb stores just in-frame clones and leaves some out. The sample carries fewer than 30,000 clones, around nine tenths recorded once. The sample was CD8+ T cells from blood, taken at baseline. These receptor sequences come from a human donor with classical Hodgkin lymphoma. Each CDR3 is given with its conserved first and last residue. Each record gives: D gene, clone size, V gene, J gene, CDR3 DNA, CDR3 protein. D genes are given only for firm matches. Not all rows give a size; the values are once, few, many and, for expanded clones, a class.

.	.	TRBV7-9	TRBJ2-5	TGTGCCAGCAGCTTGGGCGGGAATATAGAGACCCAGTACTTC	CASSLGGNIETQYF
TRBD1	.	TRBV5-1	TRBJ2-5	TGCGCCAGCAGGCCGGGACAGGGGATGGAGACCCAGTACTTC	CASRPGQGMETQYF
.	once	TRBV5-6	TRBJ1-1	TGTGCCAGCAGCTGGGGCCCAACAGGGACTGAAGCTTTCTTT	CASSWGPTGTEAFF
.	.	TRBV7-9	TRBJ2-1	TGTGCCAGCAGCTTAGCGCCCCGGGGGAGGTCTGGGGAAGACAATGAGCAGTTCTTC	CASSLAPRGRSGEDNEQFF
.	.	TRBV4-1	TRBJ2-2	TGCGCCAGCAGCCAAGCGGGAACCGCGAACACCGGGGAGCTGTTTTTT	CASSQAGTANTGELFF
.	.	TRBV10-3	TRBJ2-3	TGTGCCATCAAAGTAGGGGGGGCCTGGACGGATACGCAGTATTTT	CAIKVGGAWTDTQYF
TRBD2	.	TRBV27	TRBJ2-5	TGTGCCAGCAGTCTGATGCGGACGGGAGGCCCACGTGGCGGAGAGACCCAGTACTTC	CASSLMRTGGPRGGETQYF
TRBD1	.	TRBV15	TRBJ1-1	TGTGCCACCAGCAGATCCGGACAGGGGTCGAACACTGAAGCTTTCTTT	CATSRSGQGSNTEAFF
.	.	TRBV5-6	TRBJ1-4	TGTGCCAGCAGCCGCCTCAGCGAGGGTTCTAATGAAAAACTGTTTTTT	CASSRLSEGSNEKLFF
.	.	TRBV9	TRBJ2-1	TGTGCCAGCAGCGTCCGCGGCACCGACCCCATGGGGAATGAGCAGTTCTTC	CASSVRGTDPMGNEQFF
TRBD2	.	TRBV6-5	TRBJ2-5	TGTGCCAGCAGCCACGTCACTAGCGTCGCAGAGACCCAGTACTTC	CASSHVTSVAETQYF
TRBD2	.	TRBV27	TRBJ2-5	TGTGCCAGCAGTTCCGGACTAGCGGGAGCGGAGACCCAGTACTTC	CASSSGLAGAETQYF
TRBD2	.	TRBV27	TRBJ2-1	TGTGCCAGCAGTTTGCACCGGCTAGCGGGAGTAAATGAGCAGTTCTTC	CASSLHRLAGVNEQFF
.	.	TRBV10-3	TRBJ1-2	TGTGCCCTCAATGGGGGCTATGGCTACACCTTC	CALNGGYGYTF
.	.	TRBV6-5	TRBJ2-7	TGTGCCAGCAGTTCCCGAGGGAGGGAGCAGTACTTC	CASSSRGREQYF
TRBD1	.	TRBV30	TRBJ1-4	TGTGCCTGGAGCGAGCCAACAGGGGACGGAAAACTGTTTTTT	CAWSEPTGDGKLFF
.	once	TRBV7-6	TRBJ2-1	TGTGCCAGCAGCGGTCGCGGGTCGGGGAATGAGCAGTTCTTC	CASSGRGSGNEQFF
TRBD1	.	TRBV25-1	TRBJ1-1	TGTGCCAGCAGTAGAGGGGGCTACACTGAAGCTTTCTTT	CASSRGGYTEAFF
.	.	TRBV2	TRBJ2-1	TGTGCCAGGACGGACTTGTCTGGTGAGCAGTTCTTC	CARTDLSGEQFF
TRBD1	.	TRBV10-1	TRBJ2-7	TGCGCCAGCAGTCCGGTCACCGGGACAGGAATTTACGAGCAGTACTTC	CASSPVTGTGIYEQYF
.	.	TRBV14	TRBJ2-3	TGTGCCAGCAGCCAAGCTAGGGTCCCAACGGCAGATACGCAGTATTTT	CASSQARVPTADTQYF
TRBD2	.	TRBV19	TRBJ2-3	TGTGCCAGTAATTCCTGGACTAGCGGGAGTACAGATACGCAGTATTTT	CASNSWTSGSTDTQYF